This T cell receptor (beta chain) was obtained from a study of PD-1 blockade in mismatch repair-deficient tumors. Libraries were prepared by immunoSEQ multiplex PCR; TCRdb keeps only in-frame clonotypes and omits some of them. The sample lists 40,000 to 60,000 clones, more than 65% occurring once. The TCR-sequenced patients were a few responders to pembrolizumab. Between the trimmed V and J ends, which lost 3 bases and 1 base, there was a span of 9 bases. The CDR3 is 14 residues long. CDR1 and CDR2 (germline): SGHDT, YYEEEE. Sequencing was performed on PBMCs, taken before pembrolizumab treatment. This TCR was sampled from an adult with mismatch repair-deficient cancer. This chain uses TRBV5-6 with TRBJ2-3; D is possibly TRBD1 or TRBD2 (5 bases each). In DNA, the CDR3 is TGTGCCAGCAGCTCTGGGACCCGCACAGATACGCAGTATTTT. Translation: CASSSGTRTDTQYF.